This TCR beta chain was recorded in a study of cytomegalovirus exposure and HLA in healthy donors. The study, taken as a whole, reports: In vitro, a few CMV-associated chains proved specific for CMV antigens. It was reported that the classifier diagnosed cytomegalovirus status with high specificity and sensitivity in both the original and validation cohorts. Excluded: some indistinguishable V segments such as TRBV6-2 and TRBV6-3.

V shed 6 bases and J shed 2 bases, with 12 bases lying between them. The germline V gene encodes CDR1 MNHEY and CDR2 SVGAGI. The CDR3 totals 14 residues. PCR used 60 Vbeta primers and 13 Jbeta primers. Measured with immunoSEQ multiplex PCR; TCRdb has only the in-frame clones, and not every one. Of over 200,000 clones in the sample, around 80% are singletons; the top ten hold 3% to 4%. Among the donors, all were healthy bone marrow donors. As regards this clone: Antigen: not known.

The J gene is TRBJ2-3, the V gene TRBV6-5, with no clear D. This clonotype was obtained from a male donor in good health and CMV-seronegative. The sample taken for sequencing was PBMCs. CDR3 loop: CASSRSQFTDTQYF. In DNA, the CDR3 is TGTGCCAGCAGCCGGAGCCAATTCACAGATACGCAGTATTTT.